The 26 T cell receptor beta chains listed next were all sequenced from one sample in a study of T cell repertoires in cytomegalovirus infection. TCRdb itself ran the reads through MiXCR, one entry per CDR3 protein. The sample holds some 300,000 distinct CDR3 sequences, around 9.6% seen once. The sequencing sample was made of PBMCs. These receptors were taken from a human donor in good health (CMV status not recorded). Some clones in this sample may be carry-over from other donors' samples.

This clonotype was recorded at least ten times. As DNA, the CDR3 is TGCAGTGCTAGAGATTATAGAGAGACGGGGGCTTTCTTT. It translates to CSARDYRETGAFF. The J gene is TRBJ1-1, the V gene TRBV20-1, with no clear D. Per germline, CDR1 DFQATT and CDR2 SNEGSKA (reference sequence). CDR3 length: 13 residues. V was trimmed by 0 bases and J by 11 bases, leaving 16 bases between them.

This clonotype was seen ten or more times. This chain links TRBV2 with TRBJ1-1; D not resolved. Trimming left V 6 bases short and J 2 bases short, with 22 bases between. Germline assignment: CDR1 SNHLY and CDR2 FYNNEI. The CDR3 loop spans 17 amino acids. CDR3 in amino acids: CASRKQPTPSVNTEAFF. The CDR3, as DNA: TGTGCCAGCAGGAAGCAACCGACACCCTCGGTTAACACTGAAGCTTTCTTT.

The chain uses TRBV20-1 and TRBJ1-6; 7 nucleotides match TRBD1. V was pared by 1 base and J by 7 bases, with 10 bases of the junction left unmatched. Germline V gene sequence: CDR1 DFQATT, CDR2 SNEGSKA (reference sequence). This CDR3 contains 16 residues. This CDR3 reads CSARGLPGQLNSPLHF. Here the CDR3 DNA reads TGCAGTGCTAGAGGTTTACCGGGACAGCTGAATTCACCCCTCCACTTT.

The table lists this clonotype with many counts. The gene calls are TRBV20-1 and TRBJ2-7; 11 nucleotides line up with TRBD2. Germline values: CDR1 DFQATT, CDR2 SNEGSKA (reference sequence). Trimming took 5 bases from V and 5 from J; bases not matched to a gene: 14. The CDR3 length is 16 residues. The CDR3: CSASSWVAGGPNEQYF. CDR3 in DNA: TGCAGTGCTTCTTCGTGGGTAGCGGGGGGGCCAAACGAGCAGTACTTC.

In the case of this clonotype: A read error is possible here, since a much larger clone lies one base away. J is TRBJ2-3 and V is TRBV7-2; D uncertain. The germline V and J ends were trimmed by 8 bases and 3 bases, with 12 bases remaining between them. The CDR3 loop spans 13 amino acids. Germline CDR1 reads SGHTA; CDR2 reads FQGNSA. The CDR3 DNA reads as TGTGCCAGCCGCCAGGTCGGGACAGATACGCAGTATTTT. It yields the protein CASRQVGTDTQYF.

Ten or more counts support this clonotype. The chain couples TRBV5-5 to TRBJ2-1, with TRBD1 matching 7 bases. Germline loops: CDR1 SGHKS, CDR2 YYEKEE (reference sequence). The CDR3 is 15 amino acids. V shed 4 bases, J shed 7 bases, and the junction held 11 bases outside the gene matches. The CDR3 reads CASSIQGPTNNEQFF. The DNA for the CDR3 is TGTGCCAGCAGCATACAGGGGCCGACTAATAATGAGCAGTTCTTC. The whole variable domain, filled in from reference TRBV5-5 and TRBJ2-1, reads DAGVTQSPTHLIKTRGQQVTLRCSPISGHKSVSWYQQVLGQGPQFIFQYYEKEERGRGNFPDRFSARQFPNYSSELNVNALLLGDSALYLCASSIQGPTNNEQFFGPGTRLTVL.

The chain recombines TRBV7-9 with TRBJ1-1; D call uncertain. This CDR3 has 14 amino acids. In germline, CDR1 is SEHNR, CDR2 FQNEAQ (reference sequence). Trimming removed 8 bases from V and 1 base from J, with 14 bases in between. The CDR3 bases are TGTGCCAGCTCCTTCGGGCGGGAGAACACTGAAGCTTTCTTT. Translating gives CASSFGRENTEAFF.

This clonotype was observed at least ten times. The rearrangement joins TRBV10-3 to TRBJ1-2; D gene ambiguous. CDR1 and CDR2 from the germline V gene are ENHRY and SYGVKD. The CDR3 contains 15 residues. Deletions cut 4 bases from V and 0 bases from J, with 12 bases between. CDR3 nucleotides: TGTGCCATCAGTGGCCGTGGCCTTTCTAACTATGGCTACACCTTC. It yields the protein CAISGRGLSNYGYTF.

This chain links TRBV7-9 with TRBJ2-3; TRBD1 or TRBD2 may be the D gene (5 bases each). Germline values: CDR1 SEHNR, CDR2 FQNEAQ (reference sequence). V lost 5 bases, J lost 6 bases, and 18 bases lay in between. This CDR3 comprises 15 residues. DNA of the CDR3: TGTGCCAGCAGCCACCCCCGGGACGGCGCGGATACGCAGTATTTT. This codes for CASSHPRDGADTQYF.

This clonotype has a count of ten or more. J is TRBJ2-5 and V is TRBV10-3; 7 positions agree with TRBD1. Germline CDR1 and CDR2: ENHRY and SYGVKD. The CDR3 sequence is 15 residues long. The V gene end was trimmed by 0 bases and the J gene end by 1 base; junction bases not matched to a gene: 2. In DNA, the CDR3 is TGTGCCATCAGTGAGTCGAGGACAGGCCAAGAGACCCAGTACTTC. Translation gives CAISESRTGQETQYF.

This clonotype was picked up a small number of times. The rearrangement joins TRBV25-1 to TRBJ2-3; D not resolved. V was shortened by 2 bases and J by 2 bases, with 14 bases between the two germline ends. CDR3 length equals 16 residues. Germline-derived CDR1 and CDR2 are MGHDK and SYGVNS. The DNA for the CDR3 is TGTGCCAGCAGTGAACCTGTCGGCCTCTCCACAGATACGCAGTATTTT. Translation: CASSEPVGLSTDTQYF.

The chain combines TRBV20-1 with TRBJ2-5; D possibly corresponds to TRBD1 (6 bases). CDR3 length: 14 residues. V shed 5 bases and J shed 4 bases, with 17 bases lying between them. Germline V lookup: CDR1 DFQATT, CDR2 SNEGSKA (reference sequence). CDR3 amino acids: CSADSRQGRETQYF. The DNA of the CDR3 is TGCAGTGCTGACAGCCGTCAGGGGAGAGAGACCCAGTACTTC.

This clonotype was found a few times. The chain joins TRBV10-3 to TRBJ1-5, with D perhaps matching TRBD1 (5 bases). V was trimmed by 6 bases and J by 7 bases, leaving 13 bases between them. The CDR3 runs 13 residues. Germline assignment: CDR1 ENHRY and CDR2 SYGVKD. CDR3 region: CAISLGEGQPQHF. In DNA form, the CDR3 reads TGTGCCATCAGCCTAGGGGAAGGGCAGCCCCAGCATTTT.

This clonotype occurred a few times. The chain links TRBV25-1 to TRBJ1-5; possible D gene TRBD1, 5 bases. CDR1 is MGHDK and CDR2 is SYGVNS in the germline V gene. V dropped 8 bases and J dropped 1 base, with 12 bases sitting between them. The CDR3 extends over 14 amino acids. Here the CDR3 DNA reads TGTGCCAGCCAGGGCCCTGGAAGCAATCAGCCCCAGCATTTT. Its protein is CASQGPGSNQPQHF.

This clonotype was counted at least ten times. J is TRBJ2-3 and V is TRBV7-8; D is undetermined. The CDR3 extends over 13 amino acids. Per the germline V gene, CDR1 is SGHVS and CDR2 is FQNEAQ. V gave up 5 bases and J gave up 4 bases, with 10 bases separating them. As DNA, the CDR3 is TGTGCCAGCAGCGTTACAAGAGCAGATACGCAGTATTTT. This translates into CASSVTRADTQYF. Full variable domain (missing parts from reference TRBV7-8 and TRBJ2-3): GAGVSQSPRYKVAKRGQDVALRCDPISGHVSLFWYQQALGQGPEFLTYFQNEAQLDKSGLPSDRFFAERPEGSVSTLKIQRTQQEDSAVYLCASSVTRADTQYFGPGTRLTVL.

This clonotype was observed many times. This chain uses TRBV29-1 with TRBJ1-2; 12 nucleotides align to TRBD1. V dropped 5 bases and J dropped 7; count of bases not matched to a gene: 5. The CDR3 runs to 13 residues. Germline V CDR1 and CDR2: SQVTM, ANQGSEA. This chain's CDR3 is CSVPGTGGSGYTF. The CDR3 DNA reads as TGCAGCGTTCCCGGGACAGGGGGCTCTGGCTACACCTTC.

This clonotype has at least ten counts. The chain recombines TRBV6-2 or TRBV6-3 with TRBJ1-5; D is uncertain. This CDR3 comprises 14 residues. V was shortened by 2 bases and J by 6 bases, with 11 bases between the two germline ends. Germline loops: CDR1 MNHEY, CDR2 SVGEGT. The CDR3 reads CASSYERVAQPQHF. The CDR3 nucleotides read TGTGCCAGCAGTTACGAAAGGGTGGCTCAGCCCCAGCATTTT.

This clonotype was detected ten times or more. The chain uses TRBV15 and TRBJ2-4, with D possibly being TRBD1 or TRBD2 (5 bases each). Per the germline V gene, CDR1 is LNHNV and CDR2 is YYDKDF (reference sequence). This CDR3 region has 16 residues. V was shortened by 3 bases and J by 0 bases, with 12 bases between the two germline ends. The CDR3 sequence: CATSSRGNLAKNIQYF. In nucleotides, the CDR3 is TGTGCCACCAGCAGTCGGGGCAACCTAGCCAAAAACATTCAGTACTTC.

The chain combines TRBV27 with TRBJ2-1; maybe TRBD2 (6 bases). Per the germline V gene, CDR1 is MNHEY and CDR2 is SMNVEV (reference sequence). V dropped 8 bases and J dropped 7 bases, with 21 bases sitting between them. The CDR3 extends over 15 amino acids. CDR3 amino acids: CASHRIRGAGNEQFF. The CDR3 DNA reads TGTGCCAGCCACAGAATTAGGGGCGCGGGGAATGAGCAGTTCTTC.

At least ten counts were recorded for this clonotype. The chain employs TRBV6-1 and TRBJ1-5; D unresolved. Looked up from germline, CDR1 is MNHNS and CDR2 is SASEGT. The V end was cut by 7 bases, the J end by 3 bases, with 10 bases between. The CDR3 has 13 amino acids. CDR3 protein: CASMSRNNQPQHF. The DNA of the CDR3 is TGTGCCAGCATGAGTAGGAACAATCAGCCCCAGCATTTT.

V is TRBV6-2 or TRBV6-3 and J is TRBJ1-2, with 8 bases that match TRBD1. The CDR3 length is 14 residues. Germline CDR1 is MNHEY and CDR2 is SVGEGT. After removal of 0 bases from V and 7 bases from J, the junction contained 4 bases not matched to a gene. The CDR3 sequence: CASSYSQGARGYTF. DNA for the CDR3: TGTGCCAGCAGTTACTCGCAGGGGGCGCGTGGCTACACCTTC.

This clonotype came up a few times. A read error is possible here, since a much larger clone lies one base away. The V call is TRBV20-1, the J call TRBJ1-5; D gene uncertain. Trimming took 8 bases from V and 6 from J, leaving 26 bases between them. The CDR3 runs 16 residues. Germline loops: CDR1 DFQATT, CDR2 SNEGSKA (reference sequence). CDR3 bases: TGCAGTACTAACGGCCCCCGCGTAGGGTCGGGTCAGCCCCAGCATTTT. This sequence encodes CSTNGPRVGSGQPQHF.

This clonotype was detected a few times. The chain links TRBV6-6 to TRBJ2-7, with a possible D match to TRBD1 (6 bases). The germline V gene encodes CDR1 MNHNY and CDR2 SVGAGI (reference sequence). The CDR3 sequence is 13 residues long. V shed 7 bases and J shed 0 bases, with 10 bases lying between them. CDR3 DNA sequence: TGTGCCAGCACCCGGGACACCTCCTACGAGCAGTACGTC. Encoded protein: CASTRDTSYEQYV.

This clonotype has ten or more counts. The chain employs TRBV20-1 and TRBJ2-3, with D perhaps matching TRBD1 (5 bases). The CDR3 has 14 amino acids. Looked up from germline, CDR1 is DFQATT and CDR2 is SNEGSKA (reference sequence). Trimming took off 8 bases at V and 2 bases at J, with 17 bases between the two ends. The DNA for the CDR3 is TGCAGTACCCTAGGGGCCTATGCCACAGATACGCAGTATTTT. Its protein product is CSTLGAYATDTQYF.

This clonotype has only a few counts. The chain couples TRBV2 to TRBJ2-7; D ambiguous. The germline V and J ends were trimmed by 3 bases and 6 bases, with 6 bases remaining between them. The CDR3 is made up of 11 amino acids. Looked up from germline, CDR1 is SNHLY and CDR2 is FYNNEI. DNA of the CDR3: TGTGCCAGCAGTGACCCCGGCGAGCAGTACGTC. Translating it yields CASSDPGEQYV.

This clonotype has ten or more counts. This sequence joins TRBV28 and TRBJ1-1; D remains unclear. The CDR3 has 13 residues. Trimming shortened V by 8 bases and J by 11 bases, and 21 bases separated the two germline ends. Germline lookup yields CDR1 MDHEN and CDR2 SYDVKM. The CDR3 region has the DNA TGTGCCAGCGTTAGGGAGGACTCTATGGGGGCTTTCTTT. It specifies CASVREDSMGAFF.